The rows below give T cell receptor beta chains drawn from one sample of a study of CD8 T cells in Susac syndrome. TCRdb redid the calling of the immunoSEQ multiplex PCR reads with MiXCR, one entry per CDR3 protein. This table holds about 150,000 distinct CDR3 sequences, just under 95% found once. Material for sequencing was CD8+ T cells from PBMCs. These receptors were collected from a human donor with multiple sclerosis. The CDR3 runs from the conserved cysteine through the conserved F or W. D genes are given only for firm matches. Some rows mark clone size as missing; the rest say once, few, many or name a class of expanded clone.

clone_size	v_call	d_call	j_call	cdr3_nt	cdr3_aa
-	TRBV3-1	-	TRBJ2-7	TGTGCCAGCAGCCAAGGGATGGACAGCCCGATCTACGAGCAGTACTTC	CASSQGMDSPIYEQYF
-	TRBV20-1	-	TRBJ1-2	TGCAGTGCTAGATCCACGCAGTTGCCGGGCTACACCTTC	CSARSTQLPGYTF
-	TRBV11-2	TRBD2	TRBJ2-5	TGTGCCAGCACGGAGCGACAGAGGGGACTAGTCGCCCAGCCCCAAGAGACCCAGTACTTC	CASTERQRGLVAQPQETQYF
-	TRBV5-1	-	TRBJ2-1	TGCGCCAGCAGCTTTTGGACTGGGTCTAACTATGAGCAGTTCTTC	CASSFWTGSNYEQFF
-	TRBV15	-	TRBJ2-3	TGTGCCACCAGCACCGTAGCTGGGGGAAGCACAGATACGCAGTATTTT	CATSTVAGGSTDTQYF
once	TRBV5-4	-	TRBJ1-2	TGTGCCACCCCGCGGGGTGGCTATGGCTACACCTTC	CATPRGGYGYTF
-	TRBV3-1	-	TRBJ1-4	TGTGCCAGCAGCCCCGGCGGAGGGGGATGGGAAAAACTGTTTTTT	CASSPGGGGWEKLFF
-	TRBV12-3/TRBV12-4	-	TRBJ1-6	TGTGCCAGCAGTTTAGCAGCGTATAATTCACCCCTCCACTTT	CASSLAAYNSPLHF
-	TRBV3-1	-	TRBJ2-7	TGTGCCAGCAGCCTGAAGTATCGTACAGCGAGCACCTACGAGCAGTACTTC	CASSLKYRTASTYEQYF
-	TRBV5-1	TRBD2	TRBJ2-1	TGCGCCAGCAGCTCTTTAGCGGGCCCATCCTACAATGAGCAGTTCTTC	CASSSLAGPSYNEQFF
-	TRBV14	-	TRBJ2-7	TGTGCCAGCAGCCAAGAGGGCTACGAGCAGTACTTC	CASSQEGYEQYF
-	TRBV19	TRBD1	TRBJ2-1	TGTGCCAGTAGTTTAGACAGGGGGTGGTTCTTC	CASSLDRGWFF
-	TRBV11-2	TRBD2	TRBJ2-7	TGTGCCAGCAGCATGGGACTAGCGGGGGAGCAGTACTTC	CASSMGLAGEQYF
-	TRBV27	TRBD2	TRBJ2-3	TGTGCCAGCAGCCCCTTAGCGGGGGTCACAGATACGCAGTATTTT	CASSPLAGVTDTQYF
-	TRBV4-1	-	TRBJ1-2	TGCGCCAGCAGCCAACCAAGAGGCAAGGGCTACACCTTC	CASSQPRGKGYTF
few	TRBV7-2	-	TRBJ2-5	TGTGCCAGCAGCTTATCCCCGACCGGTGGGGTCGAGACCCAGTACTTC	CASSLSPTGGVETQYF
-	TRBV12-3/TRBV12-4	TRBD2	TRBJ2-3	TGTGCCAGCAGCCGGACTAGCGGGGGAACAGATACGCAGTATTTT	CASSRTSGGTDTQYF
once	TRBV14	-	TRBJ2-3	TGTGCCAGCAGCCAAGGGGGATCTAGCACAGATACGCAGTATTTT	CASSQGGSSTDTQYF
-	TRBV11-1	-	TRBJ2-7	TGTGCCAGCAGCTTCGGGTTCAGCTCCTACGAGCAGTACTTC	CASSFGFSSYEQYF
-	TRBV7-9	-	TRBJ2-5	TGTGCCAGCAGCTCCTCCGGGAGACAAGAGACCCAGTACTTC	CASSSSGRQETQYF
once	TRBV20-1	-	TRBJ1-1	TGCAGTGCTAGAGAGGCAGGGGTTTGGGATACTGAAGCTTTCTTT	CSAREAGVWDTEAFF